This TCR beta chain was found in a study of shared clonotypes between healthy human individuals. Study-level points and caveats: Researchers sampled only blood; tissue repertoires likely differ. In general, naive subsets displayed greater estimated richness than memory subsets did.

Every donor was a Caucasian adult from Nashville, Tennessee. The CDR3 has 13 amino acids. Germline-derived CDR1 and CDR2 are SEHNR and FQNEAQ (reference sequence). The V end was cut by 5 bases, the J end by 0 bases, with 8 bases between. Per the study methods: Filtering was not the same, since immunoSEQ gave junction-only sequences without quality scores. Assay used: immunoSEQ multiplex PCR; TCRdb lists only in-frame clones, some missing. The V and J calls and clone size were taken over from that table, and D and trimming were inferred from the DNA. The sample contains 1,500,000 or so clones, roughly 96% of which appear only once. This clone was observed a single time. Its antigen is still unknown.

The chain recombines TRBV7-9 with TRBJ2-7; no firm D call. The sequenced sample was naive CD4+ T cells sorted from blood. Subset given: CD45RA+ positively selected. The clonotype comes from a man aged 25-45 years in good health. CDR3 region: CASSRPSSYEQYF. The CDR3 region has the DNA TGTGCCAGCAGCCGCCCGAGCTCCTACGAGCAGTACTTC.